The sequence of this T cell receptor beta chain was determined in a study of Ad26.COV2.S vaccination and SARS-CoV-2 variants. Regarding this clone: Its matching antigen is unknown.

Germline V gives CDR1 MRHNA, CDR2 SNTAGT. The CDR3 is 15 residues long. With V trimmed by 5 bases and J by 1 base, 2 bases remained unmatched. Profiling relied on immunoSEQ multiplex PCR, and the TCRdb table lists in-frame clones only, not all of them. The table has approximately 340,000 clones, roughly 94% seen once. Study-level points and caveats: Total T cell responses, in the TCR breadth and depth analyses, may have been underestimated. While placebo recipients had lower spike-specific TCR breadth, vaccine recipients had more. There was reportedly substantial breadth in spike-specific CD8+ and CD4+ T cell responses after vaccination.

The V call is TRBV6-4, the J call TRBJ2-3; 11 positions agree with TRBD2. The material was peripheral blood, obtained after recovery from COVID-19. The TCR sequence derives from a human donor who had recovered from COVID-19. The CDR3 region is CASSPLAGGTDTQYF. In nucleotides, the CDR3 is TGTGCCAGCAGTCCACTAGCGGGGGGCACAGATACGCAGTATTTT.